Listed below are T cell receptor beta chains from one sample, sequenced in a study of T cell responses to AZD1222 COVID-19 vaccine. Clones were sequenced by immunoSEQ multiplex PCR, and TCRdb holds only the in-frame ones, with some missing. The data show about 150,000 clones, 70% to 90% seen once. Source: peripheral blood, taken 28 days after the second AZD1222 dose. Receptors originate from an adult who received the AZD1222 COVID-19 vaccine. Each CDR3 is given with its conserved first and last residue. The D gene is left open where the match is weak. Some rows have no size entry. The others give once, few or many, or a class for an expanded clone.

TRBJ1-1,NA,TRBD1,TRBV29-1,CSGGQSINTEAFF,TGCAGCGGGGGACAGTCAATAAACACTGAAGCTTTCTTT
TRBJ1-2,NA,TRBD1,TRBV4-1,CASSQSSRDRGRGNYGYTF,TGCGCCAGCAGCCAGTCGTCCCGGGACAGGGGGCGAGGGAACTATGGCTACACCTTC
TRBJ1-2,NA,TRBD1,TRBV6-1,CASSDPDRGYGYTF,TGTGCCAGCAGTGACCCCGACAGGGGTTATGGCTACACCTTC
TRBJ2-5,NA,TRBD2,TRBV14,CASSQQTSGGPKQETQYF,TGTGCCAGCAGCCAACAAACTAGCGGGGGGCCCAAGCAAGAGACCCAGTACTTC
TRBJ1-1,NA,NA,TRBV5-6,CASSLVDGVNTEAFF,TGTGCCAGCAGCTTGGTTGACGGAGTGAACACTGAAGCTTTCTTT
TRBJ1-4,NA,TRBD1,TRBV5-6,CASSRGQGATNEKLFF,TGTGCCAGCAGCCGAGGACAGGGGGCAACTAATGAAAAACTGTTTTTT
TRBJ1-1,NA,NA,TRBV7-8,CASSTKQGNTEAFF,TGTGCCAGCAGCACCAAACAGGGGAACACTGAAGCTTTCTTT
TRBJ1-1,NA,TRBD1,TRBV4-2,CASSQPLWTGRNTEAFF,TGTGCCAGCAGCCAACCTCTCTGGACAGGGCGGAACACTGAAGCTTTCTTT
TRBJ2-3,NA,NA,TRBV6-6,CASSYSEADTQYF,TGTGCCAGCAGTTACTCCGAGGCAGATACGCAGTATTTT
TRBJ1-6,NA,NA,TRBV6-1,CASSEGMVTSYNSPLHF,TGTGCCAGCAGTGAAGGGATGGTTACGTCCTATAATTCACCCCTCCACTTT
TRBJ2-2,NA,NA,TRBV9,CASSVEGLDTGELFF,TGTGCCAGCAGCGTCGAGGGCCTGGACACCGGGGAGCTGTTTTTT
TRBJ2-1,NA,NA,TRBV6-5,CASSYGDQLGEQFF,TGTGCCAGCAGTTACGGGGATCAGCTGGGCGAGCAGTTCTTC
TRBJ2-6,NA,NA,TRBV5-1,CASSLEPARSSGANVLTF,TGCGCCAGCAGCTTGGAACCAGCCCGGAGCTCTGGGGCCAACGTCCTGACTTTC
TRBJ1-2,NA,NA,TRBV27,CASSSGPLGYTF,TGTGCCAGCTCCTCCGGTCCCCTTGGCTACACCTTC
TRBJ2-7,NA,TRBD1,TRBV4-2,CASSQETTGAEQYF,TGTGCCAGCAGCCAAGAAACTACAGGGGCCGAGCAGTACTTC
TRBJ1-2,NA,NA,TRBV7-2,CASSLVGGDYGYTF,TGTGCCAGCAGCTTAGTCGGGGGGGACTATGGCTACACCTTC
TRBJ1-2,NA,TRBD1,TRBV9,CASSVTRESGGYGYTF,TGTGCCAGCAGCGTGACACGGGAGTCAGGGGGCTATGGCTACACCTTC
TRBJ1-1,NA,TRBD1,TRBV6-5,CASSVQGAGTEAFF,TGTGCCAGCAGCGTTCAGGGGGCGGGAACTGAAGCTTTCTTT
TRBJ2-7,NA,TRBD1,TRBV7-2,CASSLVTGVYEQYF,TGTGCCAGCAGCTTAGTAACAGGGGTCTACGAGCAGTACTTC
TRBJ1-1,NA,NA,TRBV2,CASRQNTEAFF,TGTGCCAGCAGACAGAACACTGAAGCTTTCTTT
TRBJ2-1,NA,NA,TRBV9,CASSVGSSLGNEQFF,TGTGCCAGCAGCGTAGGCTCCTCCCTGGGGAATGAGCAGTTCTTC
TRBJ2-5,NA,NA,TRBV20-1,CSARSGETQYF,TGCAGTGCTCGCTCTGGGGAGACCCAGTACTTC
TRBJ2-7,NA,NA,TRBV11-3,CASSLGDKIHEQYF,TGTGCCAGCAGCTTGGGCGATAAGATCCACGAGCAGTACTTC
TRBJ1-1,few,NA,TRBV28,CASSETSGPEAFF,TGTGCCAGCAGTGAGACCAGCGGCCCTGAAGCTTTCTTT
TRBJ1-6,NA,TRBD1,TRBV6-6,CASSYLQGKTNSPLHF,TGTGCCAGCAGTTACCTACAGGGGAAGACGAATTCACCCCTCCACTTT
TRBJ2-7,few,NA,TRBV30,CAWSTPTGGVYEQYF,TGTGCCTGGAGTACCCCCACAGGTGGAGTGTACGAGCAGTACTTC
TRBJ2-5,NA,NA,TRBV5-6,CASSLVQGRKETQYF,TGTGCCAGCAGCTTGGTACAGGGAAGGAAAGAGACCCAGTACTTC
TRBJ2-5,NA,TRBD1,TRBV24-1,CATSDSGQAQETQYF,TGTGCCACCAGTGACTCCGGACAGGCTCAAGAGACCCAGTACTTC
TRBJ2-7,NA,NA,TRBV12-3/TRBV12-4,CASSFRGPYEQYF,TGTGCCAGCAGTTTTAGGGGTCCCTACGAGCAGTACTTC
TRBJ2-1,NA,TRBD2,TRBV10-3,CAISSPGLVYNEQFF,TGTGCCATCAGTTCGCCGGGACTAGTTTACAATGAGCAGTTCTTC
TRBJ1-1,NA,NA,TRBV7-9,CASSLRDWSTEAFF,TGTGCCAGCAGCTTAAGGGACTGGAGCACTGAAGCTTTCTTT
TRBJ1-2,NA,NA,TRBV23-1,CASRRENYGYTF,TGCGCCAGCCGGCGGGAGAACTATGGCTACACCTTC
TRBJ1-6,NA,NA,TRBV25-1,CASSASGGSPLHF,TGTGCCAGCAGTGCGTCCGGAGGATCACCCCTCCACTTT
TRBJ2-3,NA,NA,TRBV7-8,CASSLLQGIADTQYF,TGTGCCAGCAGCTTACTGCAGGGGATTGCAGATACGCAGTATTTT
TRBJ2-6,NA,NA,TRBV2,CASSEKSLAGANVLTF,TGTGCCAGCAGTGAAAAAAGCTTAGCTGGGGCCAACGTCCTGACTTTC
TRBJ1-1,NA,NA,TRBV4-2,CASSREKNTEAFF,TGTGCCAGCAGCCGGGAGAAGAACACTGAAGCTTTCTTT
TRBJ1-1,NA,NA,TRBV6-5,CASSYAGGRTAFF,TGTGCCAGCAGTTACGCGGGGGGGCGGACGGCTTTCTTT
TRBJ1-3,NA,NA,TRBV5-1,CASSPPGISGNTIYF,TGCGCCAGCAGCCCTCCCGGAATCTCTGGAAACACCATATATTTT
TRBJ1-5,once,NA,TRBV6-5,CASSPGNYKYQPQHF,TGTGCCAGCAGCCCCGGGAATTACAAGTATCAGCCCCAGCATTTT
TRBJ1-3,NA,NA,TRBV5-6,CASSLDRTPRGGNTIYF,TGTGCCAGCAGCTTGGATCGGACTCCAAGAGGTGGAAACACCATATATTTT
TRBJ1-6,few,NA,TRBV2,CASRLARDNSPLHF,TGTGCCAGCCGGTTGGCCAGGGACAATTCACCCCTCCACTTT
TRBJ1-3,NA,NA,TRBV19,CASSIDLEGTGNTIYF,TGTGCCAGTAGTATAGATTTGGAAGGGACTGGAAACACCATATATTTT
TRBJ1-3,NA,NA,TRBV14,CASSLMPGGDTIYF,TGTGCCAGCAGCCTCATGCCAGGAGGGGACACCATATATTTT
TRBJ1-4,NA,NA,TRBV6-6,CASTGDDEKLFF,TGTGCCAGCACCGGAGACGATGAAAAACTGTTTTTT
TRBJ1-5,once,NA,TRBV6-1,CASSERGDPQIYNQPQHF,TGTGCCAGCAGTGAACGGGGAGACCCCCAGATCTACAATCAGCCCCAGCATTTT
TRBJ1-1,NA,NA,TRBV4-1,CASSPIGRVMNTEAFF,TGCGCCAGCAGCCCGATAGGGAGGGTGATGAACACTGAAGCTTTCTTT
TRBJ2-4,NA,NA,TRBV10-2,CASSETPKKYF,TGCGCCAGCAGTGAGACCCCTAAGAAGTACTTC
TRBJ2-7,NA,NA,TRBV18,CASSPLSAEQYF,TGTGCCAGCTCACCACTATCTGCCGAGCAGTACTTC
TRBJ2-5,NA,NA,TRBV5-1,CASSLIGAQETQYF,TGCGCCAGCAGCTTGATAGGGGCCCAAGAGACCCAGTACTTC
TRBJ2-2,NA,NA,TRBV3-1/TRBV3-2,CASMNSGELFF,TGTGCCAGCATGAATTCCGGGGAGCTGTTTTTT
TRBJ1-1,NA,NA,TRBV12-3/TRBV12-4,CASSLEATEAFF,TGTGCCAGCAGTTTAGAGGCCACTGAAGCTTTCTTT
TRBJ1-2,once,NA,TRBV6-5,CASRVNGVGYTF,TGTGCCAGCAGGGTCAACGGGGTCGGCTACACCTTC
TRBJ2-7,NA,NA,TRBV6-5,CASSYRETYEQYF,TGTGCCAGCAGTTACAGGGAGACTTACGAGCAGTACTTC
TRBJ1-5,NA,NA,TRBV6-2/TRBV6-3,CASSYGGRLGPQHF,TGTGCCAGCAGTTACGGTGGGCGCCTGGGGCCCCAGCATTTT
TRBJ1-4,NA,NA,TRBV28,CASSPPPGTNEKLFF,TGTGCCAGCAGTCCCCCTCCGGGGACAAATGAAAAACTGTTTTTT
TRBJ2-1,NA,TRBD2,TRBV27,CASSLIAGDNEQFF,TGTGCCAGCAGTCTAATAGCGGGTGACAATGAGCAGTTCTTC
TRBJ2-7,NA,NA,TRBV5-1,CASQDLLAEEQYF,TGCGCCAGCCAAGATCTACTAGCAGAGGAGCAGTACTTC
TRBJ2-1,NA,NA,TRBV3-1/TRBV3-2,CASSRVGERRNEQFF,TGTGCCAGCAGCCGCGTGGGGGAAAGGAGGAATGAGCAGTTCTTC
TRBJ2-7,NA,TRBD2,TRBV6-6,CASEYSGGAYEQYF,TGTGCCAGCGAGTACTCCGGGGGGGCATACGAGCAGTACTTC